This TCR beta chain was captured in a study of shared clonotypes between healthy human individuals. Study conclusions and caveats: Sharing of clonotypes among donors was expected to vary with sequencing depth. What naive subsets generally showed was a larger estimated richness than memory subsets showed. Generation probabilities were higher for clonotypes shared across all four sorted-subset donors than for unshared ones.

This CDR3 spans 13 amino acids. Looked up from germline, CDR1 is GTSNPN and CDR2 is SVGIG (reference sequence). Losses at the gene ends were 2 bases for V and 1 base for J; bases not matched to a gene: 2. In the study's own analysis: Filtering differed because ImmunoSEQ produced junction-only sequences that carried no quality scores. The table came from immunoSEQ multiplex PCR; TCRdb's copy has only in-frame clones and leaves some out. D and trimming come from the DNA, and the V and J calls and clone size come from that table. The sample carries about 2,100,000 clones, 90% to 95% recorded once. The naive CD8 subset, CD45RO-negative cells positively selected for CCR7, excluded terminally differentiated effector memory CD45RA+ cells. Details on this clone: Its antigen is undetermined. Different DNA sequences within this sample yield the same CDR3.

Sequencing was carried out using naive CD8+ T cells from PBMCs. The rearrangement uses TRBV30 and TRBJ2-7, with TRBD2 matching over 7 bases. This clonotype was sampled from a young man in good health. Some clones in this sample may be carry-over from other donors' samples. CDR3 DNA: TGTGCCTGGAGTCTCGGGGGGTCCTACGAGCAGTACTTC. It codes for CAWSLGGSYEQYF.